Following are 28 T cell receptor beta chains from one sample sequenced in a study of tumor-infiltrating lymphocytes in primary liver carcinoma. Co-extraction of RNA and DNA was performed on 20-30 mg of unsorted bulk tissue. A constant-region primer primed TCR beta cDNA synthesis from 500 to 550 ng of total RNA. Libraries covering TCR beta were generated through three nested multiplex PCR rounds (using a slightly modified ARM-PCR). For around 10 cycles apiece, the opening two PCR rounds ran with TRBV1-TRBV30 forward primers and a C-beta reverse primer. TCRdb reanalysed the multiplex PCR reads using MiXCR and keeps one entry per CDR3 protein. The table records about 97,000 distinct CDR3 sequences, more than 65% of them present only once. The source material was liver tumor tissue from sampling region 2. Subset meaning: tumor region T2, inferior pole. Receptor source: a woman aged 60-75 years with primary liver carcinoma and hepatitis B virus infection.

As concerns this clonotype: One junction end disagrees with the germline gene, perhaps due to a read error. The rearrangement links TRBV6-1 to TRBJ2-2, with TRBD2 matching over 7 bases. This CDR3 region has 12 residues. Germline CDR1 is MNHNS and CDR2 is SASEGT. The CDR3 sequence: CVSISGVRELFF. CDR3 sequence (DNA): TGTGTCAGCATCAGCGGGGTCCGGGAGCTGTTTTTT.

This clonotype was recorded many times. The rearrangement links TRBV6-6 to TRBJ1-2, with 9 positions matching TRBD1. Germline values: CDR1 MNHNY, CDR2 SVGAGI (reference sequence). The CDR3 spans 15 residues. V lost 4 bases and J lost 6; bases outside the gene matches: 9. This chain's CDR3 is CASSSPGTGKDGYTF. CDR3 coding DNA: TGTGCCAGCAGTTCCCCGGGGACAGGGAAGGATGGCTACACCTTC.

In its sample, this clonotype was seen many times. This chain uses TRBV28 with TRBJ1-2, with 9 bases lining up with TRBD1. The CDR3 is made up of 16 amino acids. The germline V gene encodes CDR1 MDHEN and CDR2 SYDVKM. Losses at the gene ends were 5 bases for V and 0 bases for J; bases not matched to a gene: 7. Written as DNA, the CDR3 is TGTGCCAGCAGTAGGACCGGGACAGGGTCTAACTATGGCTACACCTTC. Translated, it gives CASSRTGTGSNYGYTF.

About this clonotype: A much larger clone differs from this one at a single base, so this may be a read error. V is TRBV5-6 and J is TRBJ1-2; D is uncertain. The V gene's germline CDR1 is SGHDT and CDR2 YYEEEE. CDR3 length: 16 amino acids. CDR3 coding DNA: TGTGCCAGCAGCCACGGTGCTGTAGGGATGCCCCATGGCTACATCTTC. Its protein product is CASSHGAVGMPHGYIF. The full variable domain, its missing parts supplied by reference TRBV5-6 and TRBJ1-2, is DAGVTQSPTHLIKTRGQQVTLRCSPKSGHDTVSWYQQALGQGPQFIFQYYEEEERQRGNFPDRFSGHQFPNYSSELNVNALLLGDSALYLCASSHGAVGMPHGYIFGSGTRLTVV.

Comments on this clonotype: One end of the junction is discordant with germline, which a read error may explain. V gene TRBV11-2 combines with J gene TRBJ2-1; 7 nucleotides align to TRBD2. The CDR3 contains 16 residues. Per the germline V gene, CDR1 is SGHAT and CDR2 is FQNNGV. CDR3 residues: CASSNRAGLTYNGQFF. The CDR3 bases are TGTGCCAGCAGCAACAGAGCGGGATTGACCTACAATGGGCAGTTCTTC.

This clonotype was found many times. The CDR3 protein is CASSLAGDRGSTF. The CDR3 coding sequence is TGTGCCAGCAGTTTAGCGGGGGACAGGGGATCAACCTTC. The V gene is TRBV12-3 or TRBV12-4, the J gene TRBJ1-2; 10 bases line up with TRBD1. The CDR3 loop spans 13 amino acids. Trimming cost V 0 bases and J 14 bases; bases outside gene matches: 6.

For this clonotype: Lacking the conserved final phenylalanine or tryptophan, this CDR3 likely reflects a read error. The chain is built from TRBV11-2 and TRBJ2-7, with unresolved D. The CDR3 is 13 residues long. Germline CDR1 is SGHAT and CDR2 is FQNNGV. V lost 9 bases to trimming and J lost 1 base, with 13 bases between them. As DNA, the CDR3 is TGTGCCAGGAGCCCGGTAGTATCCTACGAGCAGTACATC. It codes for CARSPVVSYEQYI.

A remark on this clonotype: An end of the junction differs from the germline gene, which may be a read error. This sequence joins TRBV6-5 and TRBJ1-2, with D tentatively TRBD1 (6 bases). The V gene's germline CDR1 is MNHEY and CDR2 SVGAGI. The CDR3 totals 17 residues. CDR3 residues: CASSPLSSGGAVYGYTF. Written as DNA, the CDR3 is TGTGCCAGCAGTCCCCTGTCGTCCGGGGGCGCGGTGTATGGCTATACCTTC.

This clonotype turned up a few times. A junction end diverges from the germline sequence, so it may reflect a read error. The chain joins TRBV10-1 to TRBJ2-1; D gene unclear. The CDR3 has 15 residues. Germline V lookup: CDR1 WNHNN, CDR2 SYGVQD (reference sequence). CDR3 sequence (DNA): TGCGTCAGCAGTGAGACGTCCGGGCGATACAATGAGCAGTTCTTC. This sequence encodes CVSSETSGRYNEQFF.

The chain uses TRBV18 and TRBJ1-2; TRBD1 matches 7 bases. V was pared by 4 bases and J by 8 bases, with 10 bases of the junction left unmatched. Germline-derived CDR1 and CDR2 are KGHSH and LQKENI. The CDR3 has 14 residues. CDR3 DNA: TGTGCCAGCTCACTTACGACAGGGAACTTCGGCTACACCTTC. Protein product: CASSLTTGNFGYTF.

In regard to this clonotype: One junction end disagrees with the germline gene, perhaps due to a read error. The rearrangement joins TRBV11-2 to TRBJ2-7; D is undetermined. This CDR3 is built from 15 residues. CDR1 is SGHAT and CDR2 is FQNNGV in the germline V gene. The CDR3 region is CASSLGPGKPRERYF. In DNA, the CDR3 is TGTGCCAGCAGCTTAGGTCCCGGCAAGCCCCGCGAGCGGTACTTC.

The CDR3 region is CVSSYGTRDGYTF. CDR3 DNA sequence: TGTGTCAGTAGTTATGGAACGCGCGATGGCTACACCTTC. The genes are TRBV6-1 and TRBJ1-2; D gene ambiguous. Looked up from germline, CDR1 is MNHNS and CDR2 is SASEGT. The CDR3 extends over 13 amino acids.

About this clonotype: The CDR3 does not close with the conserved phenylalanine or tryptophan, likely indicating a read error. The rearrangement joins TRBV11-2 to TRBJ2-7, with D tentatively TRBD1 (6 bases). The length of the CDR3 is 15 residues. From germline, CDR1 is SGHAT and CDR2 FQNNGV. The CDR3 here is CASGLESGGQAMQYS. The DNA of the CDR3 is TGTGCCAGCGGCTTAGAGAGTGGGGGACAAGCGATGCAGTACTCC.

Concerning this clonotype: Lacking the conserved final phenylalanine or tryptophan, this CDR3 likely reflects a read error. The V call is TRBV12-3 or TRBV12-4, the J call TRBJ2-5; D could derive from TRBD1 or TRBD2 (5 bases each). The V end was cut by 3 bases, the J end by 5 bases, with 22 bases between. This CDR3 spans 17 amino acids. CDR3 DNA sequence: TGTGCCAGCAGTTTTCGGGGAGTGGGGGTCATCATGGAGACCCAGTACTGC. Translation gives CASSFRGVGVIMETQYC.

The DNA for the CDR3 is TGCGCCAGCAGCCTCCAAGGGTTAGCAGGAGTGAATGAGCAGTACTTC. It specifies CASSLQGLAGVNEQYF. The chain combines TRBV4-1 with TRBJ2-7; no reliable D call. This CDR3 is 16 amino acids long. Per germline, CDR1 MGHRA and CDR2 YSYEKL. The ends were cut back, 4 bases at V and 7 bases at J, with 23 bases in the middle.

Worth noting for this clonotype: A much larger clone differs from this one at a single base, so this may be a read error. The rearrangement links TRBV5-1 to TRBJ1-3; D ambiguous. Germline CDR1 reads SGHRS; CDR2 reads YFSETQ. This CDR3 is built from 14 residues. DNA of the CDR3: TGCGCCAACAGCTCAGGCAACGCAGGAAACACCATATATTTT. It translates to CANSSGNAGNTIYF.

The chain carries TRBV29-1 and TRBJ2-7, with 7 bases matching TRBD2. Germline V gene lookup returns CDR1 SQVTM and CDR2 ANQGSEA. V was pared by 6 bases and J by 4 bases, with 18 bases of the junction left unmatched. The CDR3 is made up of 16 amino acids. The CDR3 region has the DNA TGCAGCGTGGGGACTAACGGGAGTTGGGCCCCTTACGAGCAGTACTTC. This gives the protein CSVGTNGSWAPYEQYF.

Comment on this clonotype: Mismatch with germline at one junction end may stem from a read error. The chain couples TRBV11-3 to TRBJ1-4; D remains unclear. Germline V gives CDR1 SGHNT, CDR2 YENEEA. The CDR3 length is 16 residues. In nucleotides, the CDR3 is TGTGCCAGCGGCTTAGATCGGGTCACCTCGGCGGAAAAACTGTTCTTT. It specifies CASGLDRVTSAEKLFF.

With regard to this clonotype: A much larger clone lies one base from this, so it may be a read error. The V call is TRBV30, the J call TRBJ2-3; D is perhaps TRBD2 (6 bases). Germline V gene sequence: CDR1 GTSNPN, CDR2 SVGIG (reference sequence). Trimming pared 3 bases from V and 8 bases from J, leaving 12 bases between. CDR3 length: 12 amino acids. The CDR3 DNA reads as TGTGCCTGGAGGACTAGTTCGGGTACGCAGTATTTT. This gives the protein CAWRTSSGTQYF.

This clonotype was seen more than once but under ten times. The chain links TRBV10-3 to TRBJ2-5; perhaps TRBD2 as D (6 bases). V was shortened by 6 bases and J by 5 bases, with 19 bases between the two germline ends. The CDR3 covers 15 residues. Germline CDR1 is ENHRY and CDR2 is SYGVKD. This CDR3 reads CAIRARLEAGETQYF. The CDR3 bases are TGTGCCATCAGAGCCCGACTAGAGGCGGGGGAGACCCAGTACTTC.

The chain couples TRBV11-2 to TRBJ1-2; D uncertain. V dropped 8 bases and J dropped 0 bases, with 13 bases sitting between them. The CDR3 length is 14 residues. CDR1 is SGHAT, CDR2 FQNNGV, per germline. The CDR3 is CASDFSQANYGYTF. Here the CDR3 DNA reads TGTGCCAGCGACTTTTCGCAGGCTAACTATGGCTACACCTTC. Based on the CDR3 plus reference TRBV11-2 and TRBJ1-2, the full variable domain is EAGVAQSPRYKIIEKRQSVAFWCNPISGHATLYWYQQILGQGPKLLIQFQNNGVVDDSQLPKDRFSAERLKGVDSTLKIQPAKLEDSAVYLCASDFSQANYGYTFGSGTRLTVV.

The genes are TRBV7-2 and TRBJ2-7; D is ambiguous. Trimming removed 1 base at V and 2 bases at J, with 9 bases between. The CDR3 runs to 14 residues. The germline V gene has CDR1 SGHTA and CDR2 FQGNSA. The CDR3 region is CASSLGLAAYEQYF. The DNA of the CDR3 is TGTGCCAGCAGCTTAGGACTGGCTGCCTACGAGCAGTACTTC.

Concerning this clonotype itself: A read error may produce the germline difference seen at one junction end. The chain is built from TRBV12-3 or TRBV12-4 and TRBJ1-1; D is ambiguous. The CDR3 sequence is 14 residues long. CDR3 amino acids: CAGSSRAAGTEAFF. The CDR3 region has the DNA TGTGCCGGCAGTAGCAGAGCCGCGGGCACTGAAGCATTCTTT.

This clonotype has only one observation. The chain employs TRBV11-2 and TRBJ2-7; TRBD2 agrees at 7 bases. Germline V gene lookup returns CDR1 SGHAT and CDR2 FQNNGV. V was pared by 3 bases and J by 7 bases, with 6 bases of the junction left unmatched. The CDR3 length is 13 residues. The CDR3 DNA follows: TGTGCCAGCAGCTTCGGTTGGGACTATGAGCAGTACTTC. Translation: CASSFGWDYEQYF.

About this clonotype: A read error is likely, as this CDR3 ends without the conserved phenylalanine or tryptophan. The V call is TRBV5-4, the J call TRBJ2-5, with 13 bases matching TRBD2. The CDR3 sequence is 17 residues long. V was pared by 1 base and J by 6 bases, with 9 bases of the junction left unmatched. Germline V gives CDR1 SGHNT, CDR2 YYREEE (reference sequence). The CDR3, as DNA: TGTGCCAGCAGCTTGACAAGGACTAGCGGGAGCATCAAGACCCAGTACCTC. Translating it yields CASSLTRTSGSIKTQYL.

CDR3 residues: CDRSLILAGDTDTQYF. The CDR3 nucleotides are TGTGACAGAAGCTTAATACTGGCGGGGGACACAGATACGCAGTATTTT. V is TRBV11-2 and J is TRBJ2-3; 7 bases agree with TRBD2. CDR3 size: 16 residues. Germline CDR1 SGHAT, CDR2 FQNNGV.

On this clonotype: The limits of the CDR3 on the DNA are not certain, so only TCRdb's listed CDR3 is given. The rearrangement joins TRBV29-1 to TRBJ2-7; the tabulated D call, TRBD1, remains unverified against the DNA. The CDR3 numbers 15 amino acids, ends counted. Germline V gene data show CDR1 as SQVTM and CDR2 as ANQGSEA. The CDR3 sequence is CSVAGGSWGTDDQYF.

A word on this clonotype: Its ends do not fully match the called genes, so a read error is possible. V is TRBV10-2 and J is TRBJ2-3, with D uncertain. The germline V gene has CDR1 WSHSY and CDR2 SAAADI. This CDR3 is 14 amino acids long. CDR3 in DNA: TGCGCCAACAGTGAAGGGCTTTCAGCAGATACGCATTATTTT. Protein: CANSEGLSADTHYF.